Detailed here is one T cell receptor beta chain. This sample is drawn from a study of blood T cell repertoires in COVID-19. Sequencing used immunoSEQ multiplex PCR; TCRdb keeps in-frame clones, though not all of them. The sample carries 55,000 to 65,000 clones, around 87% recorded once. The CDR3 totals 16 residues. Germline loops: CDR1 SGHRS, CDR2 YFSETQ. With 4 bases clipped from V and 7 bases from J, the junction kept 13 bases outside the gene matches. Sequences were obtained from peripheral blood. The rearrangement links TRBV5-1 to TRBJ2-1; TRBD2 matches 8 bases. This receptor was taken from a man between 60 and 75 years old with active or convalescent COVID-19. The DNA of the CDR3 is TGCGCCAGCAGCCTGGGCGTGCGGGAGGATTTGAATGAGCAGTTCTTC. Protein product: CASSLGVREDLNEQFF.